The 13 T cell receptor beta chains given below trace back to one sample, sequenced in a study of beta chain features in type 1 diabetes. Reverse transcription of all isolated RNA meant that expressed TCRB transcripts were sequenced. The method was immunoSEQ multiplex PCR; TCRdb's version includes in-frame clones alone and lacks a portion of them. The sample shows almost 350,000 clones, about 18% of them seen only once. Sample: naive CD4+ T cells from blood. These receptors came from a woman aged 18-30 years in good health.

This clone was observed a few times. The CDR3 sequence is CAWRQGGEQYF. The DNA of the CDR3 is TGTGCCTGGAGGCAGGGAGGCGAGCAGTACTTC. The genes are TRBV30 and TRBJ2-7; TRBD2 might be the D (6 bases). The CDR3 extends over 11 amino acids. V was cut by 3 bases and J by 6 bases, with 9 bases left in between. Germline lookup yields CDR1 GTSNPN and CDR2 SVGIG (reference sequence).

In nucleotides, the CDR3 is TGCGCCAGCAGCCACCCGGACAGGGATAATGAAAAACTGTTTTTT. Protein: CASSHPDRDNEKLFF. The chain employs TRBV4-1 and TRBJ1-4; 8 bases agree with TRBD1. This CDR3 is built from 15 residues. From germline, CDR1 is MGHRA and CDR2 YSYEKL. Unmatched junction bases numbered 4, after V lost 3 bases and J lost 4 bases.

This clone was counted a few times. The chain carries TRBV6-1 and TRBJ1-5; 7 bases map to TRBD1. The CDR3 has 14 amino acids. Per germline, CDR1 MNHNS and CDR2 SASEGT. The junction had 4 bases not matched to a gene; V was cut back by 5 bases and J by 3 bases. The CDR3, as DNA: TGTGCCAGCAGTCTACAGGGGTTCAATCAGCCCCAGCATTTT. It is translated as CASSLQGFNQPQHF.

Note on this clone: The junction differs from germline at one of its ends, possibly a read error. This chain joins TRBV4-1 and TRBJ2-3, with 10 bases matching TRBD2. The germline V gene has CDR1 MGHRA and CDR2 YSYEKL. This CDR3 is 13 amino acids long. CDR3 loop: CASSPLGLAGVDF. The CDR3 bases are TGCGCCAGCAGCCCCCTGGGGCTAGCGGGGGTGGATTTT.

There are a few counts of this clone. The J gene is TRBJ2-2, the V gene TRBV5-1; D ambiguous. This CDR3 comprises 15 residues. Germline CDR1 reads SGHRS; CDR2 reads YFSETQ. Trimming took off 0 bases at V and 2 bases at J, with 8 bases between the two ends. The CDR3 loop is CASSLAQDNTGELFF. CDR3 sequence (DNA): TGCGCCAGCAGCTTGGCCCAGGATAACACCGGGGAGCTGTTTTTT.

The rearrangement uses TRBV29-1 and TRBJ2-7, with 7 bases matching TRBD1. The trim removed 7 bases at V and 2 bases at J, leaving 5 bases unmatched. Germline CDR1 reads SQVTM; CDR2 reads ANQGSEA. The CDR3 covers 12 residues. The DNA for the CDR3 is TGCAGCGCCTCAGGACAGGCCTACGAGCAGTACTTC. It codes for CSASGQAYEQYF.

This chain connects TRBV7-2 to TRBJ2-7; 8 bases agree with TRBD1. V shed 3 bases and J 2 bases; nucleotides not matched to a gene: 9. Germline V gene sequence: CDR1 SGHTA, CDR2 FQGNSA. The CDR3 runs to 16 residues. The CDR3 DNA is TGTGCCAGCAGCTTTCGGAAGGGACAGGCCCCCTACGAGCAGTACTTC. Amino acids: CASSFRKGQAPYEQYF.

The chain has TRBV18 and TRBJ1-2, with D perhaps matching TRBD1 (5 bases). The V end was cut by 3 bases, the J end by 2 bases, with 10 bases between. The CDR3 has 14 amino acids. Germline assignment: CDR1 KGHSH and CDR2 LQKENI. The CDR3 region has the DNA TGTGCCAGCTCACCTCGACAGTCCAACTATGGCTACACCTTC. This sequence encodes CASSPRQSNYGYTF.

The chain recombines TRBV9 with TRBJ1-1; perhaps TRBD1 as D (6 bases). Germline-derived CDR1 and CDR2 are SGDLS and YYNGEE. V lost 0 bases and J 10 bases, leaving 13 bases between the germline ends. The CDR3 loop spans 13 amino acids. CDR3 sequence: CASSVGAGARAFF. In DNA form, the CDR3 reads TGTGCCAGCAGCGTAGGGGCAGGGGCACGAGCTTTCTTT.

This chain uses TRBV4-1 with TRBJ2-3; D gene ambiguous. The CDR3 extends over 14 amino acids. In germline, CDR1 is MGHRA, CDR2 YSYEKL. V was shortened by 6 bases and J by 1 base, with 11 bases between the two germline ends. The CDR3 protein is CASSQVARTDTQYF. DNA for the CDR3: TGCGCCAGCAGTCAGGTCGCGCGCACAGATACGCAGTATTTT.

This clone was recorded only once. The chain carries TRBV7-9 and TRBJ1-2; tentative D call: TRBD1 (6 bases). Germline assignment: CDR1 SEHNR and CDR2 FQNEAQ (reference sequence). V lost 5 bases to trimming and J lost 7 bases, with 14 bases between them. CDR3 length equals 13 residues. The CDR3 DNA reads TGTGCCAGCAGCCTCACAGGGATGGGTGGCTACACCTTC. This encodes CASSLTGMGGYTF.

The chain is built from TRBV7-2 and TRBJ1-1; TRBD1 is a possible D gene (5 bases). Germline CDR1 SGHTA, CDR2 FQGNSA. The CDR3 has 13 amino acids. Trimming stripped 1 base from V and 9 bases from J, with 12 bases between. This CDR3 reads CASSLEGQTKAFF. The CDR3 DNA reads TGTGCCAGCAGCTTAGAGGGGCAAACGAAAGCTTTCTTT.

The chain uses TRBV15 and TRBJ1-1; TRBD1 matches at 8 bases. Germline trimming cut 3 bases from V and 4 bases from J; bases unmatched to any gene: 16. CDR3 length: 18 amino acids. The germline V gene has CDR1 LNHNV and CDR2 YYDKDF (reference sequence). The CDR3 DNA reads TGTGCCACCAGCAGGGCCCGAAGGGCAGGGGGCGTTGGCACTGAAGCTTTCTTT. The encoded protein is CATSRARRAGGVGTEAFF.